This T cell receptor beta chain appears in the sequencing data of a study of read filtering for tumor transcriptome and immune sequencing. At the level of the study: Mean patient age was approximately 71 years, range roughly 45 to 85; over 16 male, around 15 female. R-ISS stage counts were 8 for I, around 17 for II, six or seven for III. TCR-mapped reads were about 3.5 to 10.27 million with IR-seq versus about 85 to 1,300 with RNA-seq.

Sampling of bone marrow took place during active disease in every patient. The CDR3 is 16 amino acids. Germline CDR1 and CDR2: SGHAT and FQDESV (reference sequence). Unmatched junction bases numbered 9, after V lost 2 bases and J lost 5 bases. This clonotype was counted ten times or more. The library was built from 400 to 500 ng RNA with molecular barcoded adaptors for alpha/delta and beta/gamma chains. In TCRdb, the reads were re-called with MiXCR into one record per CDR3 protein. This table holds 14,000 to 15,000 distinct CDR3 sequences, 20% found once. The receptor comes from a donor older than 35 with multiple myeloma. This rearrangement joins TRBV11-1 to TRBJ2-7; 10 bases align to TRBD1. The material sequenced was a population of CD138-negative cells sorted from bone marrow. The CDR3, as DNA: TGTGCCAGCAGCTTATCACGAGGGACAGGGGTCGACGAGCAGTACTTC. Its translation: CASSLSRGTGVDEQYF.